The 8 T cell receptor beta chains below were found in one sample sequenced in a study of shared clonotypes between healthy human individuals. Repertoires were generated with immunoSEQ multiplex PCR, while TCRdb's copy carries only in-frame clones and drops some. The profile shows about 340,000 clones, more than 60% of them singletons. Material for sequencing was memory CD4+ T cells sorted from blood. Subset given: CD45RA-negative fraction. These receptors all stem from a man aged 25-45 years in good health.

The chain couples TRBV27 to TRBJ2-7, with D perhaps matching TRBD2 (6 bases). CDR1 is MNHEY, CDR2 SMNVEV, per germline (reference sequence). V lost 8 bases and J lost 2, with 25 bases in between. The CDR3 extends over 17 amino acids. The CDR3 region is CASGKQLGLDTTYEQYF. In DNA, the CDR3 is TGTGCCAGCGGGAAACAACTGGGACTTGATACTACCTACGAGCAGTACTTC.

V is TRBV14 and J is TRBJ2-2; a possible D gene is TRBD1 (6 bases). The CDR3 consists of 16 residues. V was clipped by 4 bases and J by 0 bases, with 12 bases between them. Germline CDR1 reads SGHDN; CDR2 reads FVKESK. Here the CDR3 reads CASSPRQATNTGELFF. Written as DNA, the CDR3 is TGTGCCAGCAGCCCTAGACAGGCTACGAACACCGGGGAGCTGTTTTTT.

The chain links TRBV5-5 to TRBJ2-1, with D unclear. The CDR3 is 15 amino acids. V lost 1 base, J lost 3 bases, and 11 bases lay in between. Germline values: CDR1 SGHKS, CDR2 YYEKEE (reference sequence). This CDR3 reads CASSLSALVYNEQFF. DNA for the CDR3: TGTGCCAGCAGCTTGTCGGCCCTTGTCTACAATGAGCAGTTCTTC.

This clone was seen only a few times. The chain couples TRBV9 to TRBJ2-1; tentatively, D is TRBD2 (5 bases). Germline-derived CDR1 and CDR2 are SGDLS and YYNGEE. This CDR3 comprises 15 residues. V was clipped by 0 bases and J by 10 bases, with 17 bases between them. CDR3 region: CASSVVALPFAEQFF. CDR3 nucleotide sequence: TGTGCCAGCAGCGTAGTAGCGCTCCCTTTCGCAGAGCAGTTCTTC.

V and J are TRBV7-2 and TRBJ2-7; D possibly uses TRBD1 or TRBD2 (5 bases each). V dropped 5 bases and J dropped 3 bases, with 14 bases sitting between them. This CDR3 contains 14 residues. Germline CDR1 reads SGHTA; CDR2 reads FQGNSA. For the CDR3, the DNA is TGTGCCAGCAGCCCCCGGAGAGGGGACTACGAGCAGTACTTC. Translating gives CASSPRRGDYEQYF.

This chain links TRBV27 with TRBJ2-3, with TRBD2 identical over 13 bases. The CDR3 has 16 amino acids. The J segment lost 4 bases and the V segment lost 2 bases, leaving 3 bases of the junction unmatched. Germline CDR1 and CDR2: MNHEY and SMNVEV (reference sequence). The CDR3 sequence: CASSLPGLAGADTQYF. The CDR3 DNA sequence: TGTGCCAGCAGTTTACCCGGACTAGCGGGAGCAGATACGCAGTATTTT.

V is TRBV2 and J is TRBJ2-7; D is possibly TRBD2 (6 bases). V lost 4 bases to trimming and J lost 3 bases, with 10 bases between them. Germline-derived CDR1 and CDR2 are SNHLY and FYNNEI. CDR3 length: 13 amino acids. CDR3 in DNA: TGTGCCAGCAGTGGGGGGAGGAACTACGAGCAGTACTTC. Translation: CASSGGRNYEQYF.

This chain uses TRBV2 with TRBJ1-5; D uncertain. Trimming left V 3 bases short and J 6 bases short, with 15 bases between. Per germline, CDR1 SNHLY and CDR2 FYNNEI. CDR3 size: 15 residues. For the CDR3, the DNA is TGTGCCAGCAGTGAGTTGTCGGGGTACAGTCAGCCCCAGCATTTT. It specifies CASSELSGYSQPQHF.